The TCR beta chain described here comes from a study of Siglec-9 on CD8 T cells in melanoma. The count of this clone is one. Its antigen is currently unknown. The CDR3 runs to 15 residues. V was clipped by 0 bases and J by 8 bases, with 17 bases between them. CDR1 is SGHRS and CDR2 is YFSETQ in the germline V gene. TCRdb's table, derived via immunoSEQ multiplex PCR, lists solely in-frame clones and lacks some. The sample includes 36,000 or so clones, about four fifths of them seen just once. Notes on the study in general: In melanoma tumors, a Siglec-9-marked effector memory CD8+ subset reportedly appeared to accumulate.

The TCR comes from a human donor in good health. J is TRBJ1-1 and V is TRBV5-1; D gene uncertain. The source material was Siglec-9- CD8+ T cells sorted from blood. The CDR3 DNA follows: TGCGCCAGCAGCTTGGACACAGAGCTTCTAGGGGAAGCTTTCTTT. Amino acid sequence: CASSLDTELLGEAFF.